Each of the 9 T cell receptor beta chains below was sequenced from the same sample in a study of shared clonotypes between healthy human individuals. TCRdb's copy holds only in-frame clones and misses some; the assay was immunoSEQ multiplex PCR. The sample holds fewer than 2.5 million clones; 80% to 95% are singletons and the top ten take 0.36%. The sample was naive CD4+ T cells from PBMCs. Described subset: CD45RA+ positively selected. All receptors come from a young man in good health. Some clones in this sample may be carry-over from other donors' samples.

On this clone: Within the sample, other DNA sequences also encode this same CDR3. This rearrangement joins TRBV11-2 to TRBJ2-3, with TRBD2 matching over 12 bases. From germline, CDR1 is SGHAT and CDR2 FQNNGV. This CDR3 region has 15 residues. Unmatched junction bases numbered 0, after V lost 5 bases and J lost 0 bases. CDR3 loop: CASSLAGGSTDTQYF. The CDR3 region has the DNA TGTGCCAGCAGCCTAGCGGGAGGGAGCACAGATACGCAGTATTTT.

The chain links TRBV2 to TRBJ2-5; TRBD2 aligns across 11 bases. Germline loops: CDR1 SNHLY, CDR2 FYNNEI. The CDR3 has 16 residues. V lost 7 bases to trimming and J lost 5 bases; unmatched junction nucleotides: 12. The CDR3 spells CASKASGRPWWETQYF. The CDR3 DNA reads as TGTGCCAGCAAGGCTAGCGGGAGGCCTTGGTGGGAGACCCAGTACTTC.

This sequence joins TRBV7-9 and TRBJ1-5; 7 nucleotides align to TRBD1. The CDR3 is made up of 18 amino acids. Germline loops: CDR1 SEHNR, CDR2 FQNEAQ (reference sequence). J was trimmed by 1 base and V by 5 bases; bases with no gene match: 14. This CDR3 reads CASSETGTDDLSNQPQHF. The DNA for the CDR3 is TGTGCCAGCAGCGAGACCGGGACAGACGACCTAAGCAATCAGCCCCAGCATTTT.

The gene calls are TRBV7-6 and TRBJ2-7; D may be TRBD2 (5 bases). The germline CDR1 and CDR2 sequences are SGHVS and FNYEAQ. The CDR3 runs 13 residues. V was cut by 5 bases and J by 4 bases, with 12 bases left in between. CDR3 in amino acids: CASSPGRGYEQYF. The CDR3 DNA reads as TGTGCCAGCAGCCCAGGTCGAGGGTACGAGCAGTACTTC. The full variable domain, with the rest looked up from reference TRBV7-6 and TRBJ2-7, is GAGVSQSPRYKVTKRGQDVALRCDPISGHVSLYWYRQALGQGPEFLTYFNYEAQQDKSGLPNDRFSAERPEGSISTLTIQRTEQRDSAMYRCASSPGRGYEQYFGPGTRLTVT.

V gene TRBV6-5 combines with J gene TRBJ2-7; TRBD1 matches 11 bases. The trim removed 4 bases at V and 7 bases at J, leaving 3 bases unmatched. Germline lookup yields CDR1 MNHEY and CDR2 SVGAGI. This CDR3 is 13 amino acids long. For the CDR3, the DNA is TGTGCCAGCAGTTCCGGGGACAGGGGGGAGCAGTACTTC. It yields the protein CASSSGDRGEQYF.

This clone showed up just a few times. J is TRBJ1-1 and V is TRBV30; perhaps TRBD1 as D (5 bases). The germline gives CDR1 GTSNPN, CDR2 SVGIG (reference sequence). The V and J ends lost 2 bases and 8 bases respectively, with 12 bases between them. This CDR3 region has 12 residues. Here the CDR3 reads CAWSTTGIEAFF. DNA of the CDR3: TGTGCCTGGAGTACCACAGGAATAGAAGCTTTCTTT.

In DNA form, the CDR3 reads TGTGCCAGCAGCTTTTGGGGGACACCCTACGAGCAGTACTTC. It translates to CASSFWGTPYEQYF. The rearrangement joins TRBV7-2 to TRBJ2-7; a weak D match, TRBD1 (6 bases). The V end lost 3 bases, the J end lost 2 bases, and 11 bases lay between the germline ends. This CDR3 is 14 amino acids long. Germline V gene data show CDR1 as SGHTA and CDR2 as FQGNSA.

CDR3 coding DNA: TGTGCCAGCAGCCTCGGCAGGGTGGAGGTTGAAGCTTTCTTT. This codes for CASSLGRVEVEAFF. J is TRBJ1-1 and V is TRBV7-8; possible D gene TRBD1, 5 bases. V was shortened by 5 bases and J by 7 bases, with 17 bases between the two germline ends. Germline V gene sequence: CDR1 SGHVS, CDR2 FQNEAQ. The CDR3 has 14 residues.

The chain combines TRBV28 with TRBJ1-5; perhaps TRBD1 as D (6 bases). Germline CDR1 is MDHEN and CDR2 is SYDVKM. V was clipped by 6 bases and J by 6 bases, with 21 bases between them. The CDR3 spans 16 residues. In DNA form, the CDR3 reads TGTGCCAGCAGGACTCGGCGGGGGGGCTGGGGTCAGCCCCAGCATTTT. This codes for CASRTRRGGWGQPQHF.